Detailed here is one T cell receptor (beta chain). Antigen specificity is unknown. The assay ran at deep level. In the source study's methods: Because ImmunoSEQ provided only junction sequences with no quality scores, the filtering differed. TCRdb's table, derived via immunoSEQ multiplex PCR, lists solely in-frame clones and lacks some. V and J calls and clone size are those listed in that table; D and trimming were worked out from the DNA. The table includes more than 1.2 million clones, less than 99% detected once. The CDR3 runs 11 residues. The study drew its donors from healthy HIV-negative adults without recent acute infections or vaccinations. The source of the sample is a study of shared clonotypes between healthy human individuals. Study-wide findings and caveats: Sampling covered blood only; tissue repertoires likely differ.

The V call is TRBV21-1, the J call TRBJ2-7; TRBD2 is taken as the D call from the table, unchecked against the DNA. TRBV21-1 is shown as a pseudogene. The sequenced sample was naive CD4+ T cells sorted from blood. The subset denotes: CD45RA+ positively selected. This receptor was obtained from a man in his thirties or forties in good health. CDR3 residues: CASPGSYEQYF. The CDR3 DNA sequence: TGTGCCAGCCCGGGAAGTTACGAGCAGTACTTC.